This T cell receptor beta chain was obtained from a study of blood T cell repertoires in COVID-19. V dropped 0 bases and J dropped 5; count of bases not matched to a gene: 1. There are 14 residues in the CDR3. Germline V gives CDR1 SGHRS, CDR2 YFSETQ. TCRdb's copy holds only in-frame clones and misses some; the assay was immunoSEQ multiplex PCR. Here the sample spans roughly 130,000 clones, 82% being singletons. The rearrangement joins TRBV5-1 to TRBJ2-3; 9 nucleotides match TRBD2. The sample taken for sequencing was peripheral blood. The receptor's source is a woman between 70 and 85 years old with acute or convalescent COVID-19. The chain's CDR3 is CASSLVAGEDTQYF. The DNA of the CDR3 is TGCGCCAGCAGCTTGGTAGCGGGGGAAGATACGCAGTATTTT.